The rows below give T cell receptor beta chains drawn from one sample of a study of cytomegalovirus exposure and HLA in healthy donors. Only in-frame clones appear in the TCRdb table, and some are missing; sequencing was by immunoSEQ multiplex PCR. The sample carries roughly 120,000 clones, approximately 79% recorded once. The sequencing input was PBMCs. The receptors were gathered from a man under 40 in good health and CMV-seropositive. Both conserved end residues are part of each CDR3. The D gene is left open where the match is weak. The size of a clone is reported for some rows only, either as once, few or many, or as a class for expanded clones.

v_call	clone_size	d_call	j_call	cdr3_nt	cdr3_aa
TRBV30	-	TRBD2	TRBJ2-2	TGTGCCTCGAGTAGCGGGGGGGCGTATAACACCGGGGAGCTGTTTTTT	CASSSGGAYNTGELFF
TRBV30	-	TRBD2	TRBJ2-3	TGTGCCTGGCGTACTAGCGGAGGCACAGATACGCAGTATTTT	CAWRTSGGTDTQYF
TRBV9	-	TRBD2	TRBJ2-3	TGTGCCAGCAGCGTAGGGAGCGGGGGGGCGATCGGCACAGATACGCAGTATTTT	CASSVGSGGAIGTDTQYF
TRBV30	-	TRBD2	TRBJ2-7	TGTGCCTGGAAACTAGCGGGGGGGCACGAGCAGTACTTC	CAWKLAGGHEQYF
TRBV5-1	-	-	TRBJ2-2	TGCGCCAGCAGCTTGCAGGCAGGGAACACCGGGGAGCTGTTTTTT	CASSLQAGNTGELFF
TRBV21-1	many	-	TRBJ1-2	TGTGCCAGGGGGGCCGAAGCTAACTATGGCTACACCTTC	CARGAEANYGYTF
TRBV9	-	TRBD2	TRBJ2-3	TGTGCCAGCACCCGTTCTGAGACTAGCGGGGAGACTAGCACAGATACGCAGTATTTT	CASTRSETSGETSTDTQYF
TRBV12-5	once	-	TRBJ2-7	TGTGCTAGTGGTTTTGCCGGTTCCTACGAGCAGTACTTC	CASGFAGSYEQYF
TRBV6-6	few	-	TRBJ1-2	TGTGCCAGCAGTTCGTGGGGAGACTATGGCTACACCTTC	CASSSWGDYGYTF
TRBV7-9	-	TRBD1	TRBJ2-1	TGTGCCAGCAGCGGACAGGCTGAGCAGTTCTTC	CASSGQAEQFF
TRBV19	-	TRBD2	TRBJ2-5	TGTGCCAGTAGTATATCGGGGGGGCAGAGGGAGACCCAGTACTTC	CASSISGGQRETQYF
TRBV7-9	-	TRBD1	TRBJ1-3	TGTGCCAGCAGCCCCATTGAGACAGGGAGTGGAAACACCATATATTTT	CASSPIETGSGNTIYF
TRBV7-2	few	-	TRBJ2-3	TGTGCCAGCAGCTACAGGACCCGCACAGATACGCAGTATTTT	CASSYRTRTDTQYF
TRBV30	-	TRBD1	TRBJ2-7	TGTGCCTGGAGTCTCTCCCCGGACAGGGGGTACGAGCAGTACTTC	CAWSLSPDRGYEQYF
TRBV7-9	-	-	TRBJ2-7	TGTGCCAGCAGCTTAGACTACCAGCAGTACTTC	CASSLDYQQYF
TRBV4-2	-	TRBD1	TRBJ1-5	TGTGCCAGCAGCCAGTCTACAGGGGCCAATCAGCCCCAGCATTTT	CASSQSTGANQPQHF
TRBV27	once	-	TRBJ1-2	TGTGCCAGCAGTCCCTCGGGGGGCAGCTATGGCTACACCTTC	CASSPSGGSYGYTF
TRBV18	-	-	TRBJ1-5	TGTGCCAGCTCACCAGGGGGCCTAGGGAATCAGCCCCAGCATTTT	CASSPGGLGNQPQHF
TRBV14	-	-	TRBJ2-2	TGTGCCAGCAGCCAAGGGGCAGTGGACACCGGGGAGCTGTTTTTT	CASSQGAVDTGELFF
TRBV5-1	-	TRBD2	TRBJ2-3	TGCGCCAGCAGCTTGGCCGGGCTAGCGGGGGGCCTTAGCACAGATACGCAGTATTTT	CASSLAGLAGGLSTDTQYF
TRBV27	-	-	TRBJ2-7	TGTGCCAGCAGTTTGTCGACAAACTCCTACGAGCAGTACTTC	CASSLSTNSYEQYF
TRBV28	once	TRBD2	TRBJ2-5	TGTGCCAGCAGTACTTTAGCGGGGGGGCGCGAGACCCAGTACTTC	CASSTLAGGRETQYF
TRBV13	-	TRBD1	TRBJ2-7	TGTGCCAGCAGCCGGCGGACAGGGGTTGGTGAGCAGTACTTC	CASSRRTGVGEQYF
TRBV10-2	-	-	TRBJ1-4	TGCGCCAGCAGTGAGTACCGGGACTTTCCCGCAGCAAAACTGTTTTTT	CASSEYRDFPAAKLFF
TRBV18	-	-	TRBJ1-1	TGTGCCAGCTCACTCAGGGGTCATAATGAAGCTTTCTTT	CASSLRGHNEAFF
TRBV18	-	-	TRBJ1-3	TGTGCCAGCTCTAGCAGCATCTCTGGAAACACCATATATTTT	CASSSSISGNTIYF
TRBV15	-	TRBD1	TRBJ1-1	TGTGCCACCAGCACCGACAGGGGAGGGACTGAAGCTTTCTTT	CATSTDRGGTEAFF
TRBV7-2	few	-	TRBJ1-2	TGTGCCAGCAGCTTTAAAACGGTCGCTAACTATGGCTACACCTTC	CASSFKTVANYGYTF
TRBV21-1	-	-	TRBJ2-1	TGTGCCAGCAGCGCGGGACAGGGGGATGAGCAGTTCTTC	CASSAGQGDEQFF
TRBV10-3	-	-	TRBJ1-1	TGTGCCATCAGGTTCGACGGGGAGAACACTGAAGCTTTCTTT	CAIRFDGENTEAFF
TRBV7-2	few	-	TRBJ2-5	TGTGCCAGCAGCTTAGTGGTAGGGGCGTGGGAGACCCAGTACTTC	CASSLVVGAWETQYF
TRBV2	-	-	TRBJ2-3	TGTGCCAGCAGTGAGGACAGCGACACAGATACGCAGTATTTT	CASSEDSDTDTQYF
TRBV13	-	TRBD2	TRBJ2-1	TGTGCCAGCAGGGGGGGTTTAGCGGGGACGAATGAGCAGTTCTTC	CASRGGLAGTNEQFF
TRBV19	many	-	TRBJ2-2	TGTGCCAGTAGTATTTCGACAGACACCGGGGAGCTGTTTTTT	CASSISTDTGELFF
TRBV18	-	-	TRBJ1-1	TGTGCCAGCTCAGTCCGACAGGCTAACACTGAAGCTTTCTTT	CASSVRQANTEAFF
TRBV4-3	few	TRBD2	TRBJ2-7	TGCGCCAGCAGCCAAGATCGGTCTAGCGGCACCTACGAGCAGTACTTC	CASSQDRSSGTYEQYF
TRBV6-5	-	TRBD1	TRBJ2-2	TGTGCCAGCGGACTTCCGGGACAGGGGGGCGGGGAGCTGTTTTTT	CASGLPGQGGGELFF
TRBV6-5	-	TRBD1	TRBJ1-4	TGTGCCAGCCGACAGGGCCCAAATGAAAAACTGTTTTTT	CASRQGPNEKLFF
TRBV7-9	-	-	TRBJ2-1	TGTGCCAGCAGGGGGGGAGGGGGGGCATACAATGAGCAGTTCTTC	CASRGGGGAYNEQFF
TRBV5-1	-	-	TRBJ2-1	TGCGCCAGCAGCCCAAGCGGTTCCGTGTCCGTCAATGAGCAGTTCTTC	CASSPSGSVSVNEQFF
TRBV11-2	-	-	TRBJ1-1	TGTGCCAGCAGCTTAGTACCAGGGTTAAATGATCCAGCTTTCTTT	CASSLVPGLNDPAFF
TRBV27	once	-	TRBJ2-2	TGTGCCAGCAGCGAGTTGGCCGGGGAGCTGTTTTTT	CASSELAGELFF
TRBV4-1	-	-	TRBJ1-2	TGCGCCAGCAGCCACGGAACTCGAGGGGAGGGGTTGATCTATGGCTACACCTTC	CASSHGTRGEGLIYGYTF
TRBV4-2	-	-	TRBJ2-7	TGTGCCAGCAGCCAAGATCGGGCCGGGGGGCCTTACTTC	CASSQDRAGGPYF